These 2 T cell receptor beta chains originate from one sample sequenced in a study of T cells in Graves' hyperthyroidism and ophthalmopathy. Amplified regions were TCR beta CDR3 sequences from RNA transcripts. Primed by the HTBI set, a first-round RT-PCR was run on the TCR CDR3. TCRdb ran MiXCR on the multiplex PCR reads and lists one entry per CDR3 protein. The sample records 190,000 or so distinct CDR3 sequences, about 16% being singletons. The specimen sequenced was blood. The receptors come from a man aged 40-49 years with Graves' hyperthyroidism.

This clonotype was found once. The junction departs from the called germline gene at one end, perhaps through a read error. The gene calls are TRBV29-1 and TRBJ1-1; TRBD1 aligns across 7 bases. The CDR3 is 14 amino acids. In germline, CDR1 is SQVTM, CDR2 ANQGSEA. The CDR3 is CSVEKDRVGTEALF. The CDR3, as DNA: TGCAGCGTTGAAAAAGACAGGGTAGGAACTGAAGCTCTCTTT.

This clonotype was observed at least ten times. The chain uses TRBV5-6 and TRBJ2-1; D remains ambiguous. The V and J ends lost 3 bases and 4 bases respectively, with 11 bases between them. This CDR3 region has 14 residues. Germline lookup yields CDR1 SGHDT and CDR2 YYEEEE. CDR3 DNA: TGTGCCAGCAGCTACGTCCACAAATACAATGAGCAGTTCTTC. Protein: CASSYVHKYNEQFF.